These T cell receptor beta chains were read from a single sample in a study of technical replicates of blood from a handful of donors. The data were produced by immunoSEQ multiplex PCR, yet TCRdb's version contains in-frame clones alone and is incomplete. The table includes about 61,000 clones, around 97% detected once. Material for sequencing was T cells isolated from PBMCs. Every receptor here comes from a human donor in good health. The CDR3 runs from the conserved cysteine through the conserved F or W. Fields, in order: CDR3 DNA, CDR3 protein, D gene, J gene, V gene, clone size. The D gene is left open where the match is weak. Clone size appears in some rows only: once, few, many, or a class for an expanded clone.

CDR3 DNA: TGCGCCAGCAGCCAAGTCAGGGGGACCGACTACGAGCAGTACTTC
CDR3 protein: CASSQVRGTDYEQYF
D gene: TRBD1
J gene: TRBJ2-7
V gene: TRBV4-1
clone size: .

CDR3 DNA: TGTGCCAGCAGCTTAACAACAACACATGGCTACACCTTC
CDR3 protein: CASSLTTTHGYTF
D gene: .
J gene: TRBJ1-2
V gene: TRBV7-9
clone size: .

CDR3 DNA: TGTGCCAGCAGCTTAGCGGCGGACTCCTATAATTCACCCCTCCACTTT
CDR3 protein: CASSLAADSYNSPLHF
D gene: .
J gene: TRBJ1-6
V gene: TRBV7-2
clone size: .

CDR3 DNA: TGTGCCAGCAGTTTGGCGCGGGAGACCCAGTACTTC
CDR3 protein: CASSLARETQYF
D gene: .
J gene: TRBJ2-5
V gene: TRBV7-9
clone size: .

CDR3 DNA: TGTGCCAGCAGCCAAACTACAGGGGACCCCTTCACCTTC
CDR3 protein: CASSQTTGDPFTF
D gene: TRBD1
J gene: TRBJ1-2
V gene: TRBV6-6
clone size: .

CDR3 DNA: TGTGCCAGCAGTGAAGCGCTCGTAGGGGATCGGGGAAACACCATATATTTT
CDR3 protein: CASSEALVGDRGNTIYF
D gene: .
J gene: TRBJ1-3
V gene: TRBV2
clone size: .

CDR3 DNA: TGTGCCAGCAGCAGAGACAGGAGCTCCTACGAGCAGTACTTC
CDR3 protein: CASSRDRSSYEQYF
D gene: .
J gene: TRBJ2-7
V gene: TRBV2
clone size: .

CDR3 DNA: TGTGCCAGCAGCGTAGACGGCGGGGGGGCGATCTACGAGCAGTACTTC
CDR3 protein: CASSVDGGGAIYEQYF
D gene: TRBD2
J gene: TRBJ2-7
V gene: TRBV9
clone size: .

CDR3 DNA: TGTGCCAGCAGTTCCATACAGGGGTCTGGCTACACCTTC
CDR3 protein: CASSSIQGSGYTF
D gene: TRBD1
J gene: TRBJ1-2
V gene: TRBV6-5
clone size: once

CDR3 DNA: TGTGCCTGGAGTGTAGCCCCAGGGACACGGACTAGCACAGATACGCAGTATTTT
CDR3 protein: CAWSVAPGTRTSTDTQYF
D gene: .
J gene: TRBJ2-3
V gene: TRBV30
clone size: .

CDR3 DNA: TGTGCCAGCAGTACCACTAGCGGGAGAGTATACAATGAGCAGTTCTTC
CDR3 protein: CASSTTSGRVYNEQFF
D gene: TRBD2
J gene: TRBJ2-1
V gene: TRBV25-1
clone size: .

CDR3 DNA: TGCGCCAGCAGCTTGGTTGGTAGAGGAAACACCATATATTTT
CDR3 protein: CASSLVGRGNTIYF
D gene: .
J gene: TRBJ1-3
V gene: TRBV5-1
clone size: .

CDR3 DNA: TGTGCCAGCAGTCACCAAAAACTAGTCCGCGATGAGCAGTTCTTC
CDR3 protein: CASSHQKLVRDEQFF
D gene: .
J gene: TRBJ2-1
V gene: TRBV28
clone size: .

CDR3 DNA: TGTGCCAGTAGTCGGCTGGAGGGAGCTTATGGCTACACCTTC
CDR3 protein: CASSRLEGAYGYTF
D gene: .
J gene: TRBJ1-2
V gene: TRBV19
clone size: .

CDR3 DNA: TGTGCCAGCAGTGGGGACAGGGGCGGTTTCAGGTCCGGGGAGCTGTTTTTT
CDR3 protein: CASSGDRGGFRSGELFF
D gene: TRBD1
J gene: TRBJ2-2
V gene: TRBV6-1
clone size: .

CDR3 DNA: TGTGCCAGCAGCCCCGGGACAGGGACCGGTTACGAGCAGTACTTC
CDR3 protein: CASSPGTGTGYEQYF
D gene: TRBD1
J gene: TRBJ2-7
V gene: TRBV13
clone size: .

CDR3 DNA: TGTGCCAGCAGCCAAATATGGACTAGGAACACTGAAGCTTTCTTT
CDR3 protein: CASSQIWTRNTEAFF
D gene: .
J gene: TRBJ1-1
V gene: TRBV5-6
clone size: .

CDR3 DNA: TGCGCCAGCAGCTTGGCTGGGCGGGGCTCCTACAATGAGCAGTTCTTC
CDR3 protein: CASSLAGRGSYNEQFF
D gene: .
J gene: TRBJ2-1
V gene: TRBV5-1
clone size: .

CDR3 DNA: TGTGCCAGCAGTTTATCACCAACTCCGATCTACGAGCAGTACTTC
CDR3 protein: CASSLSPTPIYEQYF
D gene: .
J gene: TRBJ2-7
V gene: TRBV28
clone size: .

CDR3 DNA: TGTGCCAGCAGCCGCCGAGGGGGCTCCTACAATGAGCAGTTCTTC
CDR3 protein: CASSRRGGSYNEQFF
D gene: .
J gene: TRBJ2-1
V gene: TRBV5-4
clone size: .

CDR3 DNA: TGTGCCAGCAGCGTAGTAGAGCGAAGCAGCACAGATACGCAGTATTTT
CDR3 protein: CASSVVERSSTDTQYF
D gene: .
J gene: TRBJ2-3
V gene: TRBV9
clone size: once

CDR3 DNA: TGTGCCACCAGCACCTCGGACAGGGGGAACACTGAAGCTTTCTTT
CDR3 protein: CATSTSDRGNTEAFF
D gene: TRBD1
J gene: TRBJ1-1
V gene: TRBV15
clone size: .

CDR3 DNA: TGTGCCAGCAGCCGAGTCTCTGGGGCCAACGTCCTGACTTTC
CDR3 protein: CASSRVSGANVLTF
D gene: .
J gene: TRBJ2-6
V gene: TRBV7-2
clone size: .

CDR3 DNA: TGTGCCTGGAGTTCCAAACGTAAGGGGGAGGGTCAGCCCCAGCATTTT
CDR3 protein: CAWSSKRKGEGQPQHF
D gene: .
J gene: TRBJ1-5
V gene: TRBV30
clone size: .

CDR3 DNA: TGTGCCAGCAGCGAGACAGGGTATGGCTACACCTTC
CDR3 protein: CASSETGYGYTF
D gene: TRBD1
J gene: TRBJ1-2
V gene: TRBV13
clone size: .

CDR3 DNA: TGCGCCAGCAGCTTGGCCGGGATCCGGACAGGGAACACTGAAGCTTTCTTT
CDR3 protein: CASSLAGIRTGNTEAFF
D gene: TRBD1
J gene: TRBJ1-1
V gene: TRBV5-1
clone size: .

CDR3 DNA: TGTGCCAGCAGCCCTGGACAGGGTGGAAACACCATATATTTT
CDR3 protein: CASSPGQGGNTIYF
D gene: TRBD1
J gene: TRBJ1-3
V gene: TRBV5-6
clone size: .

CDR3 DNA: TGTGCCAGCAGCGGCGGGACAGGGGTATACAATGAGCAGTTCTTC
CDR3 protein: CASSGGTGVYNEQFF
D gene: TRBD1
J gene: TRBJ2-1
V gene: TRBV5-6
clone size: .

CDR3 DNA: TGTGCCATCGGTCCCCGGGGGGTCGTGTTCAACAATGAGCAGTTCTTC
CDR3 protein: CAIGPRGVVFNNEQFF
D gene: TRBD2
J gene: TRBJ2-1
V gene: TRBV10-3
clone size: once

CDR3 DNA: TGTGCCAGCAGTGAATTTGGGGCAGCAGGGAGAAACACCATATATTTT
CDR3 protein: CASSEFGAAGRNTIYF
D gene: .
J gene: TRBJ1-3
V gene: TRBV25-1
clone size: .

CDR3 DNA: TGTGCCAGCAGCTTACTCGGGGTCCCCTACGAGCAGTACTTC
CDR3 protein: CASSLLGVPYEQYF
D gene: .
J gene: TRBJ2-7
V gene: TRBV11-2
clone size: .

CDR3 DNA: TGTGCCAGCAGTGAACCGCTAGCGAAGTACAATGAGCAGTTCTTC
CDR3 protein: CASSEPLAKYNEQFF
D gene: .
J gene: TRBJ2-1
V gene: TRBV25-1
clone size: .

CDR3 DNA: TGTGCCAGCAGTTACTCGAGGGCCAGTTCCTACGAGCAGTACTTC
CDR3 protein: CASSYSRASSYEQYF
D gene: .
J gene: TRBJ2-7
V gene: TRBV6-5
clone size: .

CDR3 DNA: TGCAGCGCCGAGGACAGGGGTGGCGGCTACACCTTC
CDR3 protein: CSAEDRGGGYTF
D gene: TRBD1
J gene: TRBJ1-2
V gene: TRBV29-1
clone size: .

CDR3 DNA: TGTGCCAGCAGTTTCCGGTACACAGATACGCAGTATTTT
CDR3 protein: CASSFRYTDTQYF
D gene: .
J gene: TRBJ2-3
V gene: TRBV6-5
clone size: .

CDR3 DNA: TGTGCCAGCAGCTTAACAGGGGGCGCAGATGAGCAGTTCTTC
CDR3 protein: CASSLTGGADEQFF
D gene: TRBD1
J gene: TRBJ2-1
V gene: TRBV7-8
clone size: few

CDR3 DNA: TGCGCCAGCAGCCAAGATCGAGAACCTTATCAGCCCCAGCATTTT
CDR3 protein: CASSQDREPYQPQHF
D gene: .
J gene: TRBJ1-5
V gene: TRBV4-1
clone size: .

CDR3 DNA: TGCGCCAGCAGCATAACTAATGAAGCTTTCTTT
CDR3 protein: CASSITNEAFF
D gene: .
J gene: TRBJ1-1
V gene: TRBV10-2
clone size: .

CDR3 DNA: TGTGCCAGCAGTTATCTTTTCAGTATGGAGACCCAGTACTTC
CDR3 protein: CASSYLFSMETQYF
D gene: .
J gene: TRBJ2-5
V gene: TRBV6-5
clone size: .

CDR3 DNA: TGTGCCAGCAGGCAGGGAAATAGCGGGGAGCTGTTTTTT
CDR3 protein: CASRQGNSGELFF
D gene: .
J gene: TRBJ2-2
V gene: TRBV7-8
clone size: .

CDR3 DNA: TGTGCCAGCAGTTATCCCAGAGACAGGGATTCCTACGAGCAGTACTTC
CDR3 protein: CASSYPRDRDSYEQYF
D gene: TRBD1
J gene: TRBJ2-7
V gene: TRBV6-5
clone size: .